This TCR beta chain was found in a study of cytomegalovirus exposure and HLA in healthy donors (dated by TCRdb to about 2017). Turning to the overall study: According to an earlier analysis of 550 to 700 of the donors, about 170 million T cells yielded over 100 million unique TCR beta sequences and approximately 300 Gb of sequence data. An earlier analysis of 587 of the donors used high-throughput TCR beta sequencing to judge whether each TCR beta V gene segment behaved as functional or pseudogenic. The study was designed to test whether signatures of past pathogen exposure could be identified by cataloging public T cell receptors. The number of donors typed differed by locus, with roughly 629-640 for A, B, C, DRB1 and DQB1, over 500 for DQA1, approximately 570 for DPA1, and around 430 for DPB1. Class I and class II HLA loci were covered by the typing at four-digit resolution. Across approximately 400 genotyped donors of the cohort, an average of approximately 240,000 unique TCR beta nucleotide sequences per donor were sequenced, and approximately 19% of those sequences were non-productive. All discovery cohort repertoires had been generated on a single sequencing platform. Besides the first cohort of some 670 subjects, a separate validation cohort made up of roughly 120 different subjects was used. In a later genetic analysis, genome-wide SNP genotypes for about 65% of the roughly 700 donors were used, and that subset was treated as a discovery cohort. To predict cytomegalovirus infection status, the study brought together high-throughput TCR immunosequencing, statistical association of individual TCRs with disease status, and machine learning. Four to six DR-DQ haplotypes were handled as single units for association and clustering, since linkage in the cohort was strong. The genetic ancestry cluster associated with self-reported Caucasian donors included 81% of the roughly 390 genotyped donors. In a later analysis, previously published TCR beta repertoires from 666 donors were re-analyzed and high-resolution HLA genotyping was added so that TCR occurrence patterns could be studied. Rather than drawing on any new phenotypic data, the later analysis identified candidate immune exposures from TCR beta sequences and the way those sequences occurred across donors. The study used immunosequencing to profile the T cell repertoires of 666 subjects and linked those repertoires to cytomegalovirus serostatus. Donor age, sex, ethnicity and CMV serostatus were compiled alongside the repertoire data. About 280 gigabases of sequencing data and around 80 million unique TCR sequences made up an early release that covered under 750 HLA-typed donors. Results the study describes overall, beyond this receptor: Compared with equally common non-associated chains, HLA-associated TCR beta chains in a later analysis were more clonally expanded and had lower generation probabilities. Some IMGT-functional V segments, including TRBV6-2 and TRBV6-3, could not be told apart with the 87-base-pair reads, so those segments were excluded. For the cohort, immune exposure information was limited to CMV serostatus. In a later analysis, the rate of TCR association differed among HLA loci, with DRB1 alleles having the most associated TCRs and HLA-C alleles having the fewest. Strong co-occurrence of HLA alleles, especially DR and DQ, made assigning TCR associations to individual alleles difficult. A later analysis found that most CMV-associated TCR beta chains appeared HLA-restricted, with HLA associations seemingly driven largely by CMV exposure. Because some donors lacked HLA typing at each locus, the association tests relied only on the typed subset. The authors suggested that the approach could potentially be extended to other disease states and immunological phenotypes. Roughly uniform sequencing depth across donors was assumed in presence/absence analyses, although this assumption may not hold. Because counts were too low, about 17 rarely observed V segments, including chromosome 9 orphons, were excluded from the earlier analysis of 500 to 700 of the donors. In vitro tests confirmed that three of the cytomegalovirus-associated TCR beta chains recognize cytomegalovirus antigens. Correlated functional status among segregating V segments might reflect linkage disequilibrium, but an unknown experimental factor could not be ruled out. The sequencing pipeline was judged likely to have produced a cluster of highly shared sequence variants as a technical artifact. An earlier analysis of around 600 of the donors showed that most TCR beta V segments appeared in productive rearrangements either about 87% or about 30% of the time, which broadly matched IMGT annotations. Most TCR sequences were seen in very few donors, while some public TCRs were found in many individuals. The study listed 164 TCR beta chains as associated with cytomegalovirus. A further reported finding was that TCR beta sequences accurately predicted the HLA-A and HLA-B alleles for most subjects in the first cohort. Specific HLA alleles were associated with roughly 16,000 TCR beta sequences at a false discovery rate of 0.05 in a later analysis. In a later genetic analysis, fewer N-insertions in productive TCRs were reported among donors in an Asian-associated ancestry cluster than the roughly 700-donor mean. The cohort was sequenced for TCR beta chains only, and without alpha or paired-chain data the features that could be detected were limited. A later genetic analysis associated a missense DCLRE1C variant with V-gene and J-gene trimming of TCR beta chains, and an independent cohort replicated the association. In both the original and validation cohorts, the classifier was reported to diagnose cytomegalovirus status with high specificity and sensitivity. A later analysis reported that several top co-occurrence clusters appeared linked to parvovirus B19, influenza, CMV and Epstein-Barr virus.

Spanning cysteine to phenylalanine, the CDR3 consists of 15 amino acids. Kept here is only the CDR3 DNA, which spans 45 bases and is read in frame from base 1. For CDR1 and CDR2, the germline V gene (reference sequence) lists SGHNT and YYREEE. The germline V end is reduced by 4 bases and the J end by 5 bases; junction bases left unmatched: 7. Remarks on this clone: Its recognized antigen is unknown. No base qualities exist here, and no much larger clone lies one base off it.

The cohort was made up of several hundred healthy bone marrow donors. Cohort members were all nominally healthy when sampled, although unrecorded immune exposures were likely present. The donor was CMV seronegative and belonged to the group of roughly 330 seronegative cohort members. Every donor gave a peripheral blood sample, and the peripheral blood mononuclear cells from that sample were used for TCR beta sequencing. The Qiagen DNeasy Blood Extraction Kit was used to extract genomic DNA from the blood cell samples. Library method: the immunoSEQ multiplex PCR assay. For the multiplex PCR, a mixture combining 60 forward primers for TCR Vbeta segments and 13 reverse primers for TCR Jbeta segments was used. The CDR3 region of rearranged TCR beta genes was amplified from genomic DNA by a multiplex PCR assay. Amplified TCR beta libraries were sequenced as 87-base-pair reads on the Illumina HiSeq System. The original pipeline was this. A later analysis tallied 75 million to 95 million unique TCR beta chains across the 700 or so repertoires, and approximately 11 million of those chains were shared by two or more donors. To remove PCR and sequencing errors, raw reads were error-corrected and collapsed into unique sequences using a nearest-neighbor algorithm that merged closely related sequences. V, D and J gene segments were assigned by aligning CDR3 sequences to IMGT reference sequences. For a sequence to be retained, at least a six-nucleotide match to both a V gene segment and a J gene segment was required. A rearrangement was called productive if the CDR3 had no stop codons and remained in frame with V and J, and every other rearrangement was called non-productive. CDR3 was defined according to IMGT convention as the region running from the second conserved V-encoded cysteine to the conserved J-encoded phenylalanine. The earlier analysis of some 550 of the donors excluded any sequence lacking an unambiguous match to a single V gene segment. An earlier analysis of a few hundred of the donors called V segments functional above 56.7% productive rearrangements and segregating when the between-donor standard deviation exceeded 5%. A statistical classification framework was developed to diagnose cytomegalovirus status using the catalog of TCR beta chain sequences. In a later analysis, V and J genes were assigned by comparing TCR nucleotide sequences against IMGT/GENE-DB human TR gene sequences. In a later analysis, CDR3 sequences and most-parsimonious VDJ recombination scenarios were assigned using the TCRdist pipeline. In a later analysis, each TCR beta chain was defined by its CDR3 amino acid sequence together with its V-gene family, and reads lacking a unique V-gene family were excluded. As a way to deal with suspected cross-contamination and a sequencing artifact, a later analysis dropped roughly 600 nucleotide sequences that were highly shared and had low generation probability. For each public chain, a later analysis derived a clonal expansion index from normalized ranks of inferred template counts within each repertoire. In a later analysis, generation probabilities were computed with a VDJ recombination model fitted to out-of-frame rearrangements, and the resulting probabilities were checked against IGoR. In a later analysis, hypergeometric tests were used to score TCR-TCR, TCR-HLA and TCR-CMV co-occurrence, with a repertoire-size bias correction applied to TCR pairs. To estimate false discovery rates, a later analysis permuted the HLA or CMV assignments 20 times. A later analysis grouped co-occurring TCRs with DBSCAN, adding TCRdist sequence similarity when clustering within HLA-allele-positive subsets. Repertoires with fewer than 30,000 or more than 120,000 public chains, plus five repertoires with anomalous nucleotide sharing, were excluded from co-occurrence clustering. The table was pulled from immuneACCESS by TCRdb, which kept in-frame rearrangements only. Such tables lose some clones; where checked, under half of the loss comes from unresolved V genes, and the rest has no known cause. That table gives V, J and clone size, and the DNA gave D and trimming. In all, the sample holds 150,000 to 200,000 clones, and roughly 80% of those were seen once. The ten largest clones represent 1.7% of the sample.

This TCR derives from a woman between 18 and 29 years old in good health and CMV-seronegative. Sequenced sample: PBMCs. The chain is encoded by TRBV5-4 joined to TRBJ2-1; TRBD2 agrees with 9 junctional bases. The CDR3 corresponds to CASSPPGLADNEQFF. The DNA sequence is as follows: TGTGCCAGCAGCCCCCCGGGACTAGCTGACAATGAGCAGTTCTTC.